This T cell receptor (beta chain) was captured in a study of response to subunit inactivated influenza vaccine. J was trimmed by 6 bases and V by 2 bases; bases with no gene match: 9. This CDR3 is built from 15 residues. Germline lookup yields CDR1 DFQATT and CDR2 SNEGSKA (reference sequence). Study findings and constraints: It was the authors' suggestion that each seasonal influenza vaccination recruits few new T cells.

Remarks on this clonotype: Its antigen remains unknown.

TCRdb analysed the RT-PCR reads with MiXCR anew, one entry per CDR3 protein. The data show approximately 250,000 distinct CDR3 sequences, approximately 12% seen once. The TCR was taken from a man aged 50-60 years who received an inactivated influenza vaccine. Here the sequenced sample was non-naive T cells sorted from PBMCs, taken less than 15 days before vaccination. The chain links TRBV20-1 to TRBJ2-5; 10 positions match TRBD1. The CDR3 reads CSARTPGQGLKTQYF. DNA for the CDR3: TGCAGTGCTAGAACCCCGGGACAGGGGTTGAAGACCCAGTACTTC.